The 27 T cell receptor beta chains below were found in one sample sequenced in a study of T-cell reconstitution after alpha-beta-depleted transplantation in children. During its preparation, the TCRbeta library received unique molecular identifiers. TCRdb independently ran MiXCR on the PCR reads; one entry per CDR3 protein. The sample records under 250,000 distinct CDR3 sequences, 20% to 30% being singletons. The sequences come from PBMCs, mostly from graft donor cells, collected 360 days after TCRalphabeta/CD19-depleted stem cell transplant. The receptors were gathered from a female patient between 2 and 10 years old who had a stem cell transplant for congenital amegakaryocytic thrombocytopenia, so the T cells may come from the graft donor.

The V call is TRBV5-1, the J call TRBJ2-5; 10 nucleotides line up with TRBD1. CDR1 is SGHRS and CDR2 is YFSETQ in the germline V gene. CDR3 length: 16 amino acids. V lost 3 bases to trimming and J lost 1 base; unmatched junction nucleotides: 6. CDR3 residues: CASSSPGQGIQETQYF. CDR3 DNA: TGCGCCAGCAGCTCCCCGGGACAGGGGATCCAAGAGACCCAGTACTTC.

The table lists this clonotype with many counts. V gene TRBV4-1 combines with J gene TRBJ1-2; D remains ambiguous. This CDR3 contains 13 residues. CDR1 is MGHRA, CDR2 YSYEKL, per germline. V was cut by 4 bases and J by 0 bases, with 6 bases left in between. CDR3 bases: TGCGCCAGCAGCCCTTTTGCTAACTATGGCTACACCTTC. Its translation: CASSPFANYGYTF.

The chain recombines TRBV29-1 with TRBJ2-1; 12 bases line up with TRBD2. This CDR3 is 17 amino acids long. V shed 7 bases, J shed 0 bases, and the junction held 10 bases outside the gene matches. Germline lookup yields CDR1 SQVTM and CDR2 ANQGSEA. CDR3 DNA sequence: TGCAGCGCTGACGGGACTAGCGGGCCCAGCTCCTACAATGAGCAGTTCTTC. Encoded protein: CSADGTSGPSSYNEQFF.

The rearrangement uses TRBV7-9 and TRBJ2-1; 7 positions agree with TRBD2. The length of the CDR3 is 15 residues. Germline V gene lookup returns CDR1 SEHNR and CDR2 FQNEAQ (reference sequence). J gave up 1 base and V 7 bases, and 7 bases lay outside the gene matches. CDR3 coding DNA: TGTGCCAGCAACGGGGGGTCTTTGTCCTACAATGAGCAGTTCTTC. This translates into CASNGGSLSYNEQFF.

The table lists this clonotype with a few counts. The V and J genes are TRBV6-1 and TRBJ2-7; the D gene is possibly TRBD1 (6 bases). The germline V gene has CDR1 MNHNS and CDR2 SASEGT. The CDR3 runs 13 residues. Trimming cost V 11 bases and J 2 bases, with 16 bases left between them. The CDR3 is CAGRASGAYEQYF. The CDR3 DNA reads as TGTGCCGGTCGTGCTTCAGGGGCCTACGAGCAGTACTTC.

The chain employs TRBV20-1 and TRBJ2-7, with TRBD2 matching over 11 bases. The CDR3 spans 14 residues. The junction had 4 bases not matched to a gene; V was cut back by 5 bases and J by 1 base. CDR1 is DFQATT, CDR2 SNEGSKA, per germline (reference sequence). DNA of the CDR3: TGCAGTGCTCATCCTAGCGGGGGGTCCTACGAGCAGTACTTC. This codes for CSAHPSGGSYEQYF.

This clonotype was observed many times. The chain has TRBV7-9 and TRBJ2-7; D uncertain. CDR3 length: 10 amino acids. Germline CDR1 and CDR2: SEHNR and FQNEAQ (reference sequence). V was cut by 5 bases and J by 13 bases, with 12 bases left in between. CDR3: CASSPPREYF. The DNA for the CDR3 is TGTGCCAGCAGCCCTCCAAGGGAATACTTC.

This sequence joins TRBV4-1 and TRBJ2-1, with 9 bases matching TRBD2. Trimming cost V 4 bases and J 8 bases; bases outside gene matches: 18. The germline CDR1 and CDR2 sequences are MGHRA and YSYEKL. The CDR3 has 18 residues. CDR3 DNA sequence: TGCGCCAGCAGCCGCTCCCCTGGGCGGGGGGGCCTCCTTCATGAGCAGTTCTTC. It specifies CASSRSPGRGGLLHEQFF.

The chain is built from TRBV15 and TRBJ2-3; TRBD2 aligns across 10 bases. V was clipped by 1 base and J by 1 base; unmatched bases: 5. The CDR3 is made up of 17 amino acids. CDR1 is LNHNV, CDR2 YYDKDF, per germline (reference sequence). For the CDR3, the DNA is TGTGCCACCAGCAGAGCCGGGACTAGCGTACGCACAGATACGCAGTATTTT. Protein: CATSRAGTSVRTDTQYF.

Many counts were recorded for this clonotype. The rearrangement joins TRBV29-1 to TRBJ2-3, with 11 nucleotides matching TRBD1. Trimming removed 7 bases from V and 3 bases from J; junction bases left unmatched: 6. The CDR3 is made up of 14 amino acids. CDR1 and CDR2 from the germline V gene are SQVTM and ANQGSEA. The CDR3 DNA reads as TGCAGCGGGATCCGGGACAGGGGGACAGATACGCAGTATTTT. This codes for CSGIRDRGTDTQYF.

V is TRBV18 and J is TRBJ2-5, with D perhaps TRBD2 (6 bases). Per germline, CDR1 KGHSH and CDR2 LQKENI. The CDR3 loop spans 13 amino acids. Trimming removed 5 bases at V and 5 bases at J, with 12 bases between. Here the CDR3 DNA reads TGTGCCAGCTCAATCGGCGGGAAGGAGACCCAGTACTTC. This sequence encodes CASSIGGKETQYF.

This clonotype turned up a few times. The V call is TRBV5-1, the J call TRBJ2-2, with D uncertain. Between the trimmed V and J ends, which lost 1 base and 0 bases, there was a span of 4 bases. Germline V CDR1 and CDR2: SGHRS, YFSETQ. The CDR3 consists of 14 residues. CDR3 in DNA: TGCGCCAGCAGCTTGCCCGCGAACACCGGGGAGCTGTTTTTT. As protein: CASSLPANTGELFF.

The chain has TRBV5-1 and TRBJ1-1; 7 bases map to TRBD1. V gave up 0 bases and J gave up 7 bases; unmatched junction bases: 6. Germline V gene lookup returns CDR1 SGHRS and CDR2 YFSETQ. This CDR3 region has 14 residues. DNA for the CDR3: TGCGCCAGCAGCTTGGTTAACAGGGGAGGTGAAGCTTTCTTT. As protein: CASSLVNRGGEAFF.

In this sample, this clonotype turned up a few times. This chain links TRBV15 with TRBJ1-4; no clear D gene. The CDR3 has 16 residues. CDR1 is LNHNV and CDR2 is YYDKDF in the germline V gene (reference sequence). Trimming cost V 1 base and J 7 bases, with 16 bases left between them. CDR3 sequence reads: CATSRVLNMGSEKLFF. The DNA for the CDR3 is TGTGCCACCAGCAGAGTTTTGAATATGGGGAGTGAAAAACTGTTTTTT. The full variable domain, with the rest looked up from reference TRBV15 and TRBJ1-4, is DAMVIQNPRYQVTQFGKPVTLSCSQTLNHNVMYWYQQKSSQAPKLLFHYYDKDFNNEADTPDNFQSRRPNTSFCFLDIRSPGLGDTAMYLCATSRVLNMGSEKLFFGSGTQLSVL.

The CDR3 bases are TGTGCCAGCAGTACAGACAGGGGTAGGAATGAGCAGTTCTTC. Protein sequence: CASSTDRGRNEQFF. This rearrangement joins TRBV7-2 to TRBJ2-1; TRBD1 matches 8 bases. The CDR3 sequence is 14 residues long. Germline trimming cut 6 bases from V and 7 bases from J; bases unmatched to any gene: 8. Germline V lookup: CDR1 SGHTA, CDR2 FQGNSA. Using reference TRBV7-2 and TRBJ2-1 for the parts outside the CDR3, the full variable domain is GAGVSQSPSNKVTEKGKDVELRCDPISGHTALYWYRQSLGQGLEFLIYFQGNSAPDKSGLPSDRFSAERTGGSVSTLTIQRTQQEDSAVYLCASSTDRGRNEQFFGPGTRLTVL.

The chain is built from TRBV29-1 and TRBJ2-7; D might be TRBD2 (5 bases). This CDR3 spans 14 amino acids. CDR1 and CDR2 (germline): SQVTM, ANQGSEA. Trimming cost V 6 bases and J 2 bases, with 17 bases left between them. The CDR3 sequence is CSVAIREGPYEQYF. The CDR3, as DNA: TGCAGCGTGGCAATCCGGGAAGGGCCCTACGAGCAGTACTTC.

This clonotype was detected a few times. This chain links TRBV7-9 with TRBJ2-1; 9 positions match TRBD1. Germline V gene lookup returns CDR1 SEHNR and CDR2 FQNEAQ (reference sequence). This CDR3 has 15 amino acids. V dropped 3 bases and J dropped 10; count of bases not matched to a gene: 10. Here the CDR3 reads CASSLDRGRVTEQFF. CDR3 in DNA: TGTGCCAGCAGCTTGGACAGGGGAAGGGTTACGGAGCAGTTCTTC.

This chain links TRBV4-1 with TRBJ2-7, with TRBD2 as a possible D gene (5 bases). Trimming removed 2 bases at V and 3 bases at J, with 8 bases between. The CDR3 loop spans 13 amino acids. The V gene's germline CDR1 is MGHRA and CDR2 YSYEKL. CDR3 in amino acids: CASSQTRVYEQYF. Written as DNA, the CDR3 is TGCGCCAGCAGCCAAACTAGGGTCTACGAGCAGTACTTC.

The table lists this clonotype with a few counts. The rearrangement links TRBV20-1 to TRBJ2-7, with 8 bases identical to TRBD2. Germline values: CDR1 DFQATT, CDR2 SNEGSKA (reference sequence). Trimming cost V 2 bases and J 5 bases; bases outside gene matches: 2. This CDR3 spans 12 amino acids. CDR3 nucleotides: TGCAGTGCTAGACGGACTAGCCACGAGCAGTACTTC. Encoded protein: CSARRTSHEQYF.

The rearrangement links TRBV20-1 to TRBJ2-5; D call uncertain. CDR3 length: 13 residues. Trimming took 3 bases from V and 2 from J, leaving 10 bases between them. Germline values: CDR1 DFQATT, CDR2 SNEGSKA (reference sequence). Written as DNA, the CDR3 is TGCAGTGCTAGTAAGGCTTTTCAAGAGACCCAGTACTTC. It specifies CSASKAFQETQYF.

A word on this clonotype: At one end, the junction sequence differs from germline, possibly due to a read error. The CDR3 region has the DNA TGTGCCAGCAGTCCTATAGCGGGACTTCCCTACAATAAGCAGTTCTTC. Its protein is CASSPIAGLPYNKQFF. This chain connects TRBV27 to TRBJ2-1, with 8 bases matching TRBD2. The CDR3 loop spans 16 amino acids. CDR1 MNHEY and CDR2 SMNVEV come from the germline V gene (reference sequence).

This clonotype was found a few times. This chain's CDR3 is CAILGAYNEQFF. The CDR3 bases are TGTGCCATCTTGGGGGCCTACAATGAGCAGTTCTTC. The V and J genes are TRBV10-3 and TRBJ2-1, with D perhaps given as TRBD1 or TRBD2 (5 bases each). V was cut by 8 bases and J by 2 bases, with 7 bases left in between. Germline CDR1 is ENHRY and CDR2 is SYGVKD. The CDR3 covers 12 residues.

The chain couples TRBV4-2 to TRBJ1-5; D is ambiguous. Germline lookup yields CDR1 LGHNA and CDR2 YNFKEQ. V dropped 0 bases and J dropped 7 bases, with 13 bases sitting between them. CDR3 length equals 15 residues. The CDR3 loop is CASSQEKTEWQPQHF. CDR3 coding DNA: TGTGCCAGCAGCCAAGAAAAGACGGAATGGCAGCCCCAGCATTTT.

This clonotype appeared once. This chain uses TRBV20-1 with TRBJ2-3, with D perhaps matching TRBD1 (6 bases). The germline gives CDR1 DFQATT, CDR2 SNEGSKA (reference sequence). The CDR3 is 13 residues long. V gave up 6 bases and J gave up 2 bases, with 12 bases separating them. CDR3 protein: CSARTALTDTQYF. DNA of the CDR3: TGCAGTGCAAGGACAGCGCTCACAGATACGCAGTATTTT.

This clonotype was recorded many times. This chain joins TRBV29-1 and TRBJ2-7; a weak D match, TRBD1 (6 bases). The CDR3 has 13 amino acids. Germline CDR1 is SQVTM and CDR2 is ANQGSEA. V was clipped by 6 bases and J by 5 bases, with 17 bases between them. The CDR3 sequence is CSVSSGVFHEQYF. The CDR3 nucleotides read TGCAGCGTGTCCTCAGGGGTTTTCCACGAGCAGTACTTC.

This clonotype showed up just a few times. The chain links TRBV6-2 or TRBV6-3 to TRBJ2-3; a possible D gene is TRBD2 (6 bases). V dropped 0 bases and J dropped 2 bases, with 21 bases sitting between them. CDR3 size: 19 residues. CDR1 MNHEY and CDR2 SVGEGT come from the germline V gene. The CDR3 is CASSYSLPGLSSPTDTQYF. Written as DNA, the CDR3 is TGTGCCAGCAGTTACTCTCTTCCGGGACTCTCTTCCCCCACAGATACGCAGTATTTT.

V is TRBV5-1 and J is TRBJ1-1; D is unclear. The germline CDR1 and CDR2 sequences are SGHRS and YFSETQ. The CDR3 runs to 12 residues. Trimming took off 0 bases at V and 7 bases at J, with 7 bases between the two ends. DNA for the CDR3: TGCGCCAGCAGCTTGGCCCCGGATGAAGCTTTCTTT. Encoded protein: CASSLAPDEAFF.